One sample yielded the 16 T cell receptor beta chains listed below, sequenced in a study of CD8 T cells in ankylosing spondylitis. Study-level findings and limits: Apparently characteristic of ankylosing spondylitis blood was a TCR beta motif (about eight highly homologous variants).

In TCRdb, the 5' RACE reads were re-called with MiXCR into one record per CDR3 protein. The data hold more than 500,000 distinct CDR3 sequences, with approximately 5.3% observed a single time. No antigen has been identified for these receptors. Sequencing used blood, either unsorted or a sorted T cell fraction (not recorded which). The source is a male donor with ankylosing spondylitis.

This clonotype was detected many times. The gene calls are TRBV11-1 and TRBJ2-4; TRBD1 matches at 10 bases. The CDR3 totals 18 residues. Per germline, CDR1 SGHAT and CDR2 FQDESV (reference sequence). V gave up 5 bases and J gave up 5 bases; unmatched junction bases: 15. The CDR3 protein is CASSPLIRDRGMENIQYF. Here the CDR3 DNA reads TGTGCCAGCAGCCCCCTAATCCGGGACAGGGGAATGGAAAACATTCAGTACTTC.

This clonotype was seen ten or more times. V gene TRBV20-1 combines with J gene TRBJ2-2; D gene ambiguous. Trimming removed 3 bases at V and 1 base at J, with 3 bases between. From germline, CDR1 is DFQATT and CDR2 SNEGSKA (reference sequence). The CDR3 contains 12 residues. CDR3 in DNA: TGCAGTGCTAGCGGGAACACCGGGGAGCTGTTTTTT. This gives the protein CSASGNTGELFF.

This clonotype has only a few counts. The chain recombines TRBV30 with TRBJ1-3; unclear D gene. From germline, CDR1 is GTSNPN and CDR2 SVGIG (reference sequence). The CDR3 runs 14 residues. The V gene lost 3 bases and the J gene lost 0 bases, with 9 bases spanning the gap. The CDR3 coding sequence is TGTGCCTGGAGGTCGGTCATCTCTGGAAACACCATATATTTT. Encoded protein: CAWRSVISGNTIYF.

On this clonotype itself: A much larger clone differs from this one at a single base, so this may be a read error. The V and J genes are TRBV12-3 or TRBV12-4 and TRBJ2-7, with D possibly TRBD2 on 6 matching bases. The CDR3 extends over 13 amino acids. The CDR3: CASGSGDSSEQYF. The CDR3 DNA reads TGTGCCAGCGGCTCCGGGGACTCCTCCGAGCAGTACTTC.

This clonotype occurred many times. V is TRBV20-1 and J is TRBJ1-1; the D gene is possibly TRBD1 (6 bases). The V and J ends lost 0 bases and 3 bases respectively, with 11 bases between them. This CDR3 is built from 14 residues. Germline V gene data show CDR1 as DFQATT and CDR2 as SNEGSKA (reference sequence). The CDR3 nucleotides read TGCAGTGCTAGAGAGGGGGCTAAGGACACTGAAGCTTTCTTT. Translation gives CSAREGAKDTEAFF.

This clonotype occurred many times. This chain connects TRBV10-3 to TRBJ2-1, with 9 bases aligning to TRBD2. Germline V gene lookup returns CDR1 ENHRY and CDR2 SYGVKD. The CDR3 covers 13 residues. V lost 9 bases and J lost 8; bases outside the gene matches: 8. CDR3 in amino acids: CAIRTSASYEQFF. The DNA for the CDR3 is TGTGCCATTCGGACTAGCGCCTCTTATGAGCAGTTCTTC.

Comment on this clonotype: At one end, the junction sequence differs from germline, possibly due to a read error. The genes are TRBV5-4 and TRBJ1-1; D is unresolved. In germline, CDR1 is SGHNT, CDR2 YYREEE (reference sequence). This CDR3 is built from 14 residues. The CDR3 DNA sequence: TGTGCCAGCGGCTTGGCCGTGGGAGACACTGAAGCTTTCTTT. Translated: CASGLAVGDTEAFF.

This clonotype was counted many times. V and J are TRBV10-3 and TRBJ2-5, with TRBD2 as a possible D gene (5 bases). This CDR3 has 16 residues. Looked up from germline, CDR1 is ENHRY and CDR2 is SYGVKD. V was trimmed by 5 bases and J by 1 base, leaving 17 bases between them. Here the CDR3 reads CAISLLGRESQETQYF. CDR3 DNA: TGTGCCATCAGTCTTCTTGGGAGAGAAAGCCAAGAGACCCAGTACTTC.

This clonotype was picked up many times. The chain combines TRBV5-6 with TRBJ2-7, with 7 bases identical to TRBD2. Trimming cost V 2 bases and J 2 bases; bases outside gene matches: 7. CDR1 and CDR2 from the germline V gene are SGHDT and YYEEEE. The CDR3 is made up of 15 amino acids. CDR3 DNA sequence: TGTGCCAGCAGCTTTTTTCCTAGCGGAACCTACGAGCAGTACTTC. Translated: CASSFFPSGTYEQYF. The whole variable domain, filled in from reference TRBV5-6 and TRBJ2-7, reads DAGVTQSPTHLIKTRGQQVTLRCSPKSGHDTVSWYQQALGQGPQFIFQYYEEEERQRGNFPDRFSGHQFPNYSSELNVNALLLGDSALYLCASSFFPSGTYEQYFGPGTRLTVT.

This clonotype came up many times. The J gene is TRBJ2-5, the V gene TRBV12-3 or TRBV12-4; D is unclear. CDR3 length equals 13 residues. The V end was cut by 1 base, the J end by 5 bases, with 8 bases between. The CDR3, as DNA: TGTGCCAGCAGTTTAGACAGATGGGAGACCCAGTACTTC. Protein sequence: CASSLDRWETQYF.

The table lists this clonotype with many counts. The rearrangement links TRBV6-6 to TRBJ1-3; D is uncertain. Looked up from germline, CDR1 is MNHNY and CDR2 is SVGAGI (reference sequence). This CDR3 comprises 12 residues. The V gene lost 6 bases and the J gene lost 1 base, with 4 bases spanning the gap. CDR3 bases: TGTGCCAGCAGAGTTTCTGGAAACACCATATATTTT. It yields the protein CASRVSGNTIYF.

This clonotype was seen ten or more times. The rearrangement uses TRBV29-1 and TRBJ1-1; D is unclear. This CDR3 is 11 amino acids long. V lost 6 bases and J 4 bases, leaving 9 bases between the germline ends. Germline CDR1 is SQVTM and CDR2 is ANQGSEA. CDR3: CSVSLGTEAFF. DNA for the CDR3: TGCAGCGTGTCGTTGGGCACTGAAGCTTTCTTT.

The DNA for the CDR3 is TGTGCCAGCAGTTTCAGACTGTCCTACAATGAGCAGTTCTTC. Its protein product is CASSFRLSYNEQFF. The genes are TRBV6-2 or TRBV6-3 and TRBJ2-1; D is ambiguous. The CDR3 length is 14 residues. Trimming took 4 bases from V and 1 from J, leaving 8 bases between them. Germline V gene lookup returns CDR1 MNHEY and CDR2 SVGEGT.

This clonotype showed up many times. This rearrangement joins TRBV11-2 to TRBJ1-2, with unresolved D. V lost 2 bases, J lost 3 bases, and 10 bases lay in between. Per germline, CDR1 SGHAT and CDR2 FQNNGV. The CDR3 totals 14 residues. The CDR3 coding sequence is TGTGCCAGCAGCTTATTCCCGGTGGACTATGGCTACACCTTC. Its translation is CASSLFPVDYGYTF.

This clonotype was counted a few times. The chain recombines TRBV5-1 with TRBJ2-5, with 7 bases identical to TRBD2. This CDR3 has 15 amino acids. Per germline, CDR1 SGHRS and CDR2 YFSETQ. After removal of 0 bases from V and 3 bases from J, the junction contained 5 bases not matched to a gene. CDR3: CASSLAEAGEETQYF. The CDR3 nucleotides read TGCGCCAGCAGCTTGGCCGAGGCGGGGGAAGAGACCCAGTACTTC.

In this sample, this clonotype turned up many times. The CDR3 protein is CSARGGTATSYNEQFF. The DNA for the CDR3 is TGCAGTGCTAGAGGTGGCACAGCAACAAGCTACAATGAGCAGTTCTTC. The chain links TRBV20-1 to TRBJ2-1; D not certain. The CDR3 runs to 16 residues. The germline V gene has CDR1 DFQATT and CDR2 SNEGSKA (reference sequence). V was trimmed by 1 base and J by 3 bases, leaving 16 bases between them.